This is a list of T cell receptor beta chains from one sample in a study of shared clonotypes between healthy human individuals. Method: immunoSEQ multiplex PCR; TCRdb's copy keeps in-frame clones and lacks some. Of about 530,000 clones detected, 95% to 97% appear once; the ten largest clones hold approximately 0.062%. Sequencing was performed on naive CD4+ T cells sorted from blood. Receptors were obtained from a woman aged 30 to 39 in good health. Each CDR3 is given with its conserved first and last residue. The D gene is left open where the match is weak. Expanded clones get a size class; other rows say once, few or many, or leave the size out.

clone_size	d_call	v_call	j_call	cdr3_aa	cdr3_nt
-	-	TRBV18	TRBJ2-2	CASSLTGNTGELFF	TGTGCCAGCTCACTTACGGGAAACACCGGGGAGCTGTTTTTT
-	TRBD1	TRBV29-1	TRBJ2-7	CSVEGAGGAVKQYF	TGCAGCGTTGAGGGAGCAGGGGGCGCGGTAAAGCAGTACTTC
-	TRBD2	TRBV19	TRBJ2-1	CASSFSLAGSYNEQFF	TGTGCCAGTAGTTTCTCACTAGCGGGATCCTACAATGAGCAGTTCTTC
-	-	TRBV28	TRBJ1-2	CASSLYRYGYTF	TGTGCCAGCAGTTTATATCGATATGGCTACACCTTC
few	TRBD2	TRBV6-5	TRBJ2-7	CASSPGSGSSYEQYF	TGTGCCAGCAGCCCCGGTAGCGGGAGCTCCTACGAGCAGTACTTC
once	-	TRBV5-5	TRBJ2-3	CATSTAGTDTQYF	TGTGCCACCTCGACCGCGGGCACAGATACGCAGTATTTT
-	-	TRBV7-8	TRBJ2-7	CASSPDLITYEQYF	TGTGCCAGCAGCCCGGATTTAATTACCTACGAGCAGTACTTC
-	-	TRBV18	TRBJ1-1	CASSPLGAGAFF	TGTGCCAGCTCACCACTGGGGGCGGGAGCTTTCTTT
-	TRBD2	TRBV5-1	TRBJ2-1	CASSATSGGTYNEQFF	TGCGCCAGCAGCGCGACTAGCGGAGGGACCTACAATGAGCAGTTCTTC
-	TRBD1	TRBV19	TRBJ2-7	CATSRGQGLEQYF	TGTGCCACTTCGCGGGGACAGGGTCTCGAGCAGTACTTC
-	TRBD2	TRBV9	TRBJ2-1	CASSIGLAGVFPYNEQFF	TGTGCCAGCAGCATCGGACTAGCGGGAGTTTTTCCCTACAATGAGCAGTTCTTC
-	TRBD2	TRBV7-8	TRBJ2-7	CASSLDQRTSGRGLYEQYF	TGTGCCAGCAGCTTAGACCAGAGGACTAGCGGGAGAGGCCTCTACGAGCAGTACTTC
-	-	TRBV4-2	TRBJ2-7	CASSQDFRGGRDNEQYF	TGTGCCAGCAGCCAAGATTTTAGGGGTGGCAGGGATAACGAGCAGTACTTC
once	-	TRBV28	TRBJ2-3	CASSSGYSQYF	TGTGCCAGCAGTTCGGGTTATTCGCAGTATTTT
-	TRBD2	TRBV14	TRBJ2-7	CASSPKLAGTYEQYF	TGTGCCAGCAGTCCAAAGTTAGCGGGAACCTACGAGCAGTACTTC
-	TRBD1	TRBV18	TRBJ1-2	CASSPTGQEPPGYTF	TGTGCCAGCTCACCAACAGGACAGGAGCCTCCTGGCTACACCTTC
once	-	TRBV28	TRBJ2-4	CASNTLANIQYF	TGTGCCAGCAATACCCTTGCAAACATTCAGTACTTC
-	TRBD1	TRBV28	TRBJ1-2	CASSLYEGAGSYGYTF	TGTGCCAGCAGTTTATATGAGGGGGCGGGCAGCTATGGCTACACCTTC
-	TRBD2	TRBV7-8	TRBJ2-1	CASSLAVSGRGVEQFF	TGTGCCAGCAGCTTAGCGGTTAGCGGGAGAGGGGTTGAGCAGTTCTTC
-	TRBD1	TRBV28	TRBJ1-3	CASSPDRGHGNTIYF	TGTGCCAGCTCCCCGGACAGGGGGCATGGAAACACCATATATTTT
-	-	TRBV28	TRBJ1-2	CASSLRRYGYTF	TGTGCCAGCAGTTTGAGAAGGTATGGCTACACCTTC